These 20 T cell receptor beta chains were sequenced from one sample in a study of cytomegalovirus exposure and HLA in healthy donors. This PCR relied on a set of 60 Vbeta primers and 13 Jbeta primers. Assay used: immunoSEQ multiplex PCR; TCRdb lists only in-frame clones, some missing. The data contain 100,000 to 150,000 clones, around three quarters of them seen just once; the ten biggest clones take up over 2.5%. The specimen was PBMCs. Every receptor here comes from a woman aged 45-65 years in good health and CMV-seronegative.

The chain recombines TRBV9 with TRBJ2-3; the D gene is possibly TRBD2 (6 bases). The CDR3 loop spans 13 amino acids. Germline values: CDR1 SGDLS, CDR2 YYNGEE. Trimming stripped 3 bases from V and 14 bases from J, with 19 bases between. Here the CDR3 reads CASSATQGLPLYF. The CDR3 bases are TGTGCCAGCAGCGCGACCCAGGGACTCCCTCTGTATTTT.

The gene calls are TRBV9 and TRBJ2-3; TRBD1 matches 7 bases. In germline, CDR1 is SGDLS, CDR2 YYNGEE. The V gene end was trimmed by 3 bases and the J gene end by 4 bases; junction bases not matched to a gene: 5. There are 14 residues in the CDR3. CDR3 nucleotide sequence: TGTGCCAGCAGCGCCACAGGGGTCTCAGATACGCAGTATTTT. Translated, it gives CASSATGVSDTQYF.

The rearrangement joins TRBV2 to TRBJ2-3, with D tentatively TRBD1 (6 bases). Germline values: CDR1 SNHLY, CDR2 FYNNEI. Trimming stripped 8 bases from V and 6 bases from J, with 24 bases between. The CDR3 length is 16 residues. The CDR3 here is CASHLQGTDRVDTQYF. The CDR3 DNA reads as TGTGCCAGCCATCTCCAGGGGACGGATCGGGTGGATACGCAGTATTTT.

The V and J genes are TRBV2 and TRBJ2-2; the match to TRBD1 covers 8 bases. The J segment lost 7 bases and the V segment lost 6 bases, leaving 10 bases of the junction unmatched. Germline assignment: CDR1 SNHLY and CDR2 FYNNEI. The CDR3 spans 15 residues. CDR3 sequence (DNA): TGTGCCAGCAGCGGGACCAGGGGGCATGGCGGGGAGCTGTTTTTT. It yields the protein CASSGTRGHGGELFF.

This sequence joins TRBV19 and TRBJ1-5; D perhaps matches TRBD1 (5 bases). CDR3 length: 14 amino acids. V shed 3 bases and J shed 8 bases, with 14 bases lying between them. The germline CDR1 and CDR2 sequences are LNHDA and SQIVND (reference sequence). CDR3 in amino acids: CASSIRGAEEPQHF. CDR3 DNA: TGTGCCAGTAGTATCCGCGGGGCAGAGGAGCCCCAGCATTTT.

The chain couples TRBV21-1 to TRBJ2-7; the table's D call, TRBD1, was not checked against the DNA. TRBV21-1 is noted as a pseudogene. The CDR3 sequence is 17 residues long. CDR3 nucleotide sequence: TGTGCCAGCCTTTACCCTCCAAACAGGGGGCTATCCTACGAGCAGTACTTC. Translated, it gives CASLYPPNRGLSYEQYF.

This clone was seen a few times. V is TRBV7-2 and J is TRBJ2-7; D is possibly TRBD1 (6 bases). Germline assignment: CDR1 SGHTA and CDR2 FQGNSA. The CDR3 has 14 amino acids. Trimming cost V 6 bases and J 2 bases, with 14 bases left between them. CDR3 sequence reads: CASSSQGGPYEQYF. The CDR3 bases are TGTGCCAGCAGTTCACAGGGCGGGCCCTACGAGCAGTACTTC.

The CDR3 DNA reads as TGTGCCACCCGGGGGGCTAGCGGGAGTTACAATGAGCAGTTCTTC. Protein product: CATRGASGSYNEQFF. V is TRBV27 and J is TRBJ2-1; 10 bases are shared with TRBD2. The CDR3 contains 15 residues. The junction had 10 bases not matched to a gene; V was cut back by 10 bases and J by 4 bases. Per the germline V gene, CDR1 is MNHEY and CDR2 is SMNVEV (reference sequence).

The chain uses TRBV28 and TRBJ1-2; maybe TRBD1 (6 bases). Germline lookup yields CDR1 MDHEN and CDR2 SYDVKM. CDR3 length equals 15 residues. V was cut by 4 bases and J by 4 bases, with 16 bases left in between. The CDR3 region has the DNA TGTGCCAGCAGTTCGACAGGAAGTCCGGGCTATGGCTACACCTTC. Translating it yields CASSSTGSPGYGYTF.

The chain is built from TRBV15 and TRBJ2-7; 8 positions match TRBD1. The CDR3 spans 14 residues. Germline V gives CDR1 LNHNV, CDR2 YYDKDF (reference sequence). Losses at the gene ends were 1 base for V and 2 bases for J; bases not matched to a gene: 1. This chain's CDR3 is CATSRGDRPYEQYF. As DNA, the CDR3 is TGTGCCACCAGCAGAGGGGACAGGCCCTACGAGCAGTACTTC. The full variable domain, its missing parts supplied by reference TRBV15 and TRBJ2-7, is DAMVIQNPRYQVTQFGKPVTLSCSQTLNHNVMYWYQQKSSQAPKLLFHYYDKDFNNEADTPDNFQSRRPNTSFCFLDIRSPGLGDTAMYLCATSRGDRPYEQYFGPGTRLTVT.

About this clone: One junction end disagrees with the germline gene, perhaps due to a read error. The V gene is TRBV7-7, the J gene TRBJ2-2; D is perhaps TRBD1 (6 bases). CDR3 size: 14 residues. CDR1 and CDR2 (germline): SSHAT, FNYEAQ (reference sequence). This chain's CDR3 is CASSQGQNTGELFF. In DNA form, the CDR3 reads TGTGCTAGCAGCCAGGGACAGAACACCGGGGAGCTGTTTTTT.

This chain connects TRBV14 to TRBJ2-1; TRBD2 aligns across 8 bases. Germline V gene lookup returns CDR1 SGHDN and CDR2 FVKESK. V was pared by 4 bases and J by 4 bases, with 6 bases of the junction left unmatched. The CDR3 runs to 15 residues. In nucleotides, the CDR3 is TGTGCCAGCAGCCCGGGGGGGGGACTTTACAATGAGCAGTTCTTC. It codes for CASSPGGGLYNEQFF.

V and J are TRBV6-5 and TRBJ1-3; TRBD1 is a possible D gene (5 bases). The V end lost 0 bases, the J end lost 9 bases, and 12 bases lay between the germline ends. CDR3 size: 14 residues. Per the germline V gene, CDR1 is MNHEY and CDR2 is SVGAGI. CDR3 sequence reads: CASSYSGHPLTIYF. The CDR3 DNA sequence: TGTGCCAGCAGTTACTCGGGGCATCCCCTCACCATATATTTT.

The V gene is TRBV28, the J gene TRBJ2-1; possible D gene TRBD2, 5 bases. CDR3 length: 12 residues. Germline-derived CDR1 and CDR2 are MDHEN and SYDVKM. Trimming took off 4 bases at V and 5 bases at J, with 6 bases between the two ends. CDR3 bases: TGTGCCAGCAGTTCCGGGGACAATGAGCAGTTCTTC. Translated, it gives CASSSGDNEQFF.

The genes are TRBV29-1 and TRBJ2-7; a possible D gene is TRBD1 (5 bases). Between the trimmed V and J ends, which lost 2 bases and 0 bases, there was a span of 11 bases. CDR1 and CDR2 from the germline V gene are SQVTM and ANQGSEA. This CDR3 contains 14 residues. CDR3 protein: CSVEPGRDSYEQYF. The CDR3 DNA sequence: TGCAGCGTTGAACCCGGCAGGGACTCCTACGAGCAGTACTTC.

This clone was found once. The CDR3 reads CASSVSGGSYTDTQYF. The CDR3 nucleotides are TGTGCCAGCAGCGTAAGCGGCGGGAGCTACACAGATACGCAGTATTTT. The chain joins TRBV9 to TRBJ2-3, with 7 bases fitting TRBD2. The germline gives CDR1 SGDLS, CDR2 YYNGEE. The CDR3 has 16 residues. With 1 base clipped from V and 2 bases from J, the junction kept 7 bases outside the gene matches. Full variable domain (missing parts from reference TRBV9 and TRBJ2-3): DSGVTQTPKHLITATGQRVTLRCSPRSGDLSVYWYQQSLDQGLQFLIQYYNGEERAKGNILERFSAQQFPDLHSELNLSSLELGDSALYFCASSVSGGSYTDTQYFGPGTRLTVL.

This rearrangement joins TRBV11-2 to TRBJ2-7; TRBD2 matches 8 bases. CDR1 is SGHAT and CDR2 is FQNNGV in the germline V gene. CDR3 length: 16 residues. J gave up 3 bases and V 5 bases, and 12 bases lay outside the gene matches. The CDR3 sequence: CASSQQPGTSLYEQYF. CDR3 DNA sequence: TGTGCCAGCAGCCAACAACCCGGGACTAGTCTCTACGAGCAGTACTTC.

The rearrangement links TRBV28 to TRBJ1-1, with D perhaps matching TRBD1 (5 bases). Germline V gives CDR1 MDHEN, CDR2 SYDVKM. This CDR3 has 15 residues. V was cut by 7 bases and J by 1 base, with 16 bases left in between. Written as DNA, the CDR3 is TGTGCCAGCAAGGCCTTCGGGGGAGGGAACACTGAAGCTTTCTTT. As protein: CASKAFGGGNTEAFF.

The chain joins TRBV29-1 to TRBJ1-5; no clear D. This CDR3 region has 14 residues. Germline V gene lookup returns CDR1 SQVTM and CDR2 ANQGSEA. Trimming took 6 bases from V and 1 from J, leaving 13 bases between them. The CDR3 sequence is CSVGPPGSNQPQHF. In nucleotides, the CDR3 is TGCAGCGTGGGCCCCCCGGGAAGCAATCAGCCCCAGCATTTT.

This chain joins TRBV28 and TRBJ2-7; TRBD2 is a possible D gene (6 bases). Trimming stripped 6 bases from V and 5 bases from J, with 20 bases between. The germline V gene encodes CDR1 MDHEN and CDR2 SYDVKM. The CDR3 is made up of 15 amino acids. The CDR3 DNA sequence: TGTGCCAGCAGCTCTCCGGGACTCGTCTACCACGAGCAGTACTTC. Translated: CASSSPGLVYHEQYF.